This T cell receptor beta chain was observed in a study of blood T cells in healthy people across ages. Regarding the study as a whole: Unsorted PBMCs prevented conclusive naive versus antigen-experienced comparison. Estimates based on one million T cells were treated as lower bounds.

Trimming removed 1 base from V and 9 bases from J, with 4 bases in between. Looked up from germline, CDR1 is SGHTA and CDR2 is FQGNSA. This CDR3 is 12 amino acids long. This clonotype was recorded at least ten times. Its antigen is not known. A sample-barcoded 5' primer and a J-beta primer mix were used in a second PCR of roughly 7 to 11 cycles. A 12-random-nucleotide template-switch adaptor tagged each cDNA molecule. Each CDR3 protein is one row after TCRdb ran MiXCR on the 5' RACE reads. The sample holds 980,000 or so distinct CDR3 sequences, approximately 49% seen once. All donors came from Russia, were Caucasian and healthy, and spanned ages roughly 6 to 100.

The receptor's source is a man between 25 and 39 years old in good health. The sequencing sample was made of blood. This chain connects TRBV7-2 to TRBJ1-6; D is uncertain. The CDR3 nucleotides read TGTGCCAGCAGCTTAGAAGGTTCACCCCTCCACTTT. This translates into CASSLEGSPLHF. The variable domain in full, completed from reference TRBV7-2 and TRBJ1-6, reads GAGVSQSPSNKVTEKGKDVELRCDPISGHTALYWYRQSLGQGLEFLIYFQGNSAPDKSGLPSDRFSAERTGGSVSTLTIQRTQQEDSAVYLCASSLEGSPLHFGNGTRLTVT.